This passage covers 16 T cell receptor beta chains from one sample sequenced in a study of blood T cell repertoires in COVID-19. The method was immunoSEQ multiplex PCR; TCRdb's version includes in-frame clones alone and lacks a portion of them. The sample consists of under 300,000 clones, about 76% of them appearing once. Input material: peripheral blood. These receptors all stem from a woman in her sixties with active or convalescent COVID-19.

This chain connects TRBV18 to TRBJ2-5, with TRBD2 matching over 7 bases. The ends lost 7 bases at V and 2 bases at J; junction bases unmatched: 7. Germline V gene data show CDR1 as KGHSH and CDR2 as LQKENI. The CDR3 spans 14 residues. For the CDR3, the DNA is TGTGCCAGCTTTCCGGGACTAACACAAGAGACCCAGTACTTC. This gives the protein CASFPGLTQETQYF. Complete variable domain (other parts from reference TRBV18 and TRBJ2-5): NAGVMQNPRHLVRRRGQEARLRCSPMKGHSHVYWYRQLPEEGLKFMVYLQKENIIDESGMPKERFSAEFPKEGPSILRIQQVVRGDSAAYFCASFPGLTQETQYFGPGTRLLVL.

The chain combines TRBV11-2 with TRBJ2-5; TRBD2 aligns across 14 bases. The ends lost 5 bases at V and 7 bases at J; junction bases unmatched: 12. The CDR3 is 17 residues long. Looked up from germline, CDR1 is SGHAT and CDR2 is FQNNGV. The DNA of the CDR3 is TGTGCCAGCAGCACAGGACTAGCGGGGGGTTACGCGGGGACCCAGTACTTC. It specifies CASSTGLAGGYAGTQYF.

This clone was recorded a few times. The V call is TRBV4-1, the J call TRBJ1-3; D is undetermined. This CDR3 spans 19 amino acids. Trimming removed 3 bases at V and 0 bases at J, with 21 bases between. The germline V gene encodes CDR1 MGHRA and CDR2 YSYEKL. CDR3 sequence reads: CASSQAGVGGLSSGNTIYF. In nucleotides, the CDR3 is TGCGCCAGCAGCCAGGCGGGAGTGGGAGGACTGAGCTCTGGAAACACCATATATTTT.

The genes are TRBV4-2 and TRBJ2-3; 10 bases align to TRBD2. J gave up 3 bases and V 0 bases, and 6 bases lay outside the gene matches. Germline assignment: CDR1 LGHNA and CDR2 YNFKEQ. CDR3 length equals 17 residues. The CDR3 nucleotides read TGTGCCAGCAGCCAAGATCGACGTAGCGGGGGGACAGATACGCAGTATTTT. Its translation is CASSQDRRSGGTDTQYF.

This chain links TRBV10-1 with TRBJ1-2; unclear D gene. The CDR3 is 10 amino acids. Germline CDR1 is WNHNN and CDR2 is SYGVQD (reference sequence). V lost 8 bases and J lost 8, with 9 bases in between. CDR3 sequence reads: CASGFYGYTF. The CDR3 DNA is TGCGCCAGCGGTTTCTACGGCTACACCTTC.

The chain couples TRBV30 to TRBJ2-7; tentative D call: TRBD2 (5 bases). Trimming removed 0 bases at V and 5 bases at J, with 14 bases between. CDR1 and CDR2 from the germline V gene are GTSNPN and SVGIG (reference sequence). The CDR3 loop spans 14 amino acids. CDR3 sequence: CAWSVLGKADEQYF. CDR3 bases: TGTGCCTGGAGTGTACTCGGGAAGGCCGACGAGCAGTACTTC.

This clone is a singleton in its sample. V usage is TRBV28 and J usage is TRBJ1-2; D unresolved. This CDR3 comprises 13 residues. V was clipped by 6 bases and J by 7 bases, with 15 bases between them. Germline V gene lookup returns CDR1 MDHEN and CDR2 SYDVKM. CDR3 amino acids: CASSQLAGSGYTF. Here the CDR3 DNA reads TGTGCCAGCAGCCAACTGGCGGGATCTGGCTACACCTTC.

The genes are TRBV7-8 and TRBJ1-2; D perhaps matches TRBD1 (5 bases). CDR3 size: 14 residues. Per the germline V gene, CDR1 is SGHVS and CDR2 is FQNEAQ. Trimming removed 5 bases from V and 8 bases from J, with 18 bases in between. CDR3 in amino acids: CASSPVGGIGGYTF. The DNA for the CDR3 is TGTGCCAGCAGCCCAGTGGGGGGAATAGGCGGCTACACCTTC.

The genes are TRBV5-1 and TRBJ2-2; 12 bases match TRBD1. From germline, CDR1 is SGHRS and CDR2 YFSETQ. The CDR3 runs to 16 residues. V lost 4 bases and J lost 4; bases outside the gene matches: 5. CDR3 nucleotide sequence: TGCGCCAGCAGCATGGGACAGGGGGCCCTCACCGGGGAGCTGTTTTTT. This codes for CASSMGQGALTGELFF. The full variable domain, rest sourced from reference TRBV5-1 and TRBJ2-2, is KAGVTQTPRYLIKTRGQQVTLSCSPISGHRSVSWYQQTPGQGLQFLFEYFSETQRNKGNFPGRFSGRQFSNSRSEMNVSTLELGDSALYLCASSMGQGALTGELFFGEGSRLTVL.

This clone was seen just once. This rearrangement joins TRBV28 to TRBJ1-5; D might be TRBD1 (5 bases). The CDR3 length is 13 residues. Germline assignment: CDR1 MDHEN and CDR2 SYDVKM. V shed 7 bases and J shed 7 bases, with 14 bases lying between them. The CDR3 sequence: CASKSGVRQPQHF. CDR3 nucleotide sequence: TGTGCCAGCAAATCGGGGGTGCGGCAGCCCCAGCATTTT. The complete variable domain, with remaining parts taken from reference TRBV28 and TRBJ1-5, reads DVKVTQSSRYLVKRTGEKVFLECVQDMDHENMFWYRQDPGLGLRLIYFSYDVKMKEKGDIPEGYSVSREKKERFSLILESASTNQTSMYLCASKSGVRQPQHFGDGTRLSIL.

This chain uses TRBV7-3 with TRBJ2-2; 9 bases fit TRBD1. The CDR3 is made up of 12 amino acids. The germline CDR1 and CDR2 sequences are SGHTA and FQGTGA. CDR3 amino acids: CAIQGATGELFF. CDR3 nucleotides: TGTGCTATACAGGGGGCAACCGGGGAGCTGTTTTTT.

The chain carries TRBV3-1 (or the pseudogene TRBV3-2) and TRBJ2-7, with 11 bases fitting TRBD1. CDR3 length equals 17 residues. Trimming at V came to 4 bases and at J to 6 bases, leaving 14 bases not matched to a gene. From germline, CDR1 is LGHDT and CDR2 YNNKEL (reference sequence). The chain's CDR3 is CASSLPPRGTGGSEQYF. The CDR3 nucleotides read TGTGCCAGCAGCCTCCCCCCCCGCGGGACAGGGGGGTCCGAGCAGTACTTC.

This clone was detected once. This sequence joins TRBV29-1 and TRBJ1-1; 8 bases line up with TRBD1. The ends lost 4 bases at V and 4 bases at J; junction bases unmatched: 8. The CDR3 runs 14 residues. The germline V gene has CDR1 SQVTM and CDR2 ANQGSEA. The CDR3 loop is CSVGGDRRGTEAFF. CDR3 in DNA: TGCAGCGTTGGTGGGGACAGGCGAGGCACTGAAGCTTTCTTT.

The genes are TRBV5-6 and TRBJ2-5, with 8 bases that match TRBD1. CDR3 length: 13 amino acids. J gave up 5 bases and V 6 bases, and 6 bases lay outside the gene matches. The germline V gene encodes CDR1 SGHDT and CDR2 YYEEEE. CDR3 coding DNA: TGTGCCAGCACCCTACAGGGGGGTGAGACCCAGTACTTC. Protein product: CASTLQGGETQYF.

The chain joins TRBV5-1 to TRBJ1-2; D possibly corresponds to TRBD1 (5 bases). CDR3 length: 14 amino acids. Germline CDR1 is SGHRS and CDR2 is YFSETQ. The germline V and J ends were trimmed by 1 base and 10 bases, with 17 bases remaining between them. The CDR3 DNA follows: TGCGCCAGCAGCTTGTTGTCAGGGCTCCCTTTCTACACCTTC. This encodes CASSLLSGLPFYTF.

This chain links TRBV5-4 with TRBJ1-1; 7 bases map to TRBD1. V was pared by 4 bases and J by 3 bases, with 12 bases of the junction left unmatched. From germline, CDR1 is SGHNT and CDR2 YYREEE (reference sequence). The CDR3 contains 16 residues. The CDR3 sequence: CASSPSGGRTDTEAFF. CDR3 in DNA: TGTGCCAGCAGCCCGTCAGGGGGGAGGACGGACACTGAAGCTTTCTTT.